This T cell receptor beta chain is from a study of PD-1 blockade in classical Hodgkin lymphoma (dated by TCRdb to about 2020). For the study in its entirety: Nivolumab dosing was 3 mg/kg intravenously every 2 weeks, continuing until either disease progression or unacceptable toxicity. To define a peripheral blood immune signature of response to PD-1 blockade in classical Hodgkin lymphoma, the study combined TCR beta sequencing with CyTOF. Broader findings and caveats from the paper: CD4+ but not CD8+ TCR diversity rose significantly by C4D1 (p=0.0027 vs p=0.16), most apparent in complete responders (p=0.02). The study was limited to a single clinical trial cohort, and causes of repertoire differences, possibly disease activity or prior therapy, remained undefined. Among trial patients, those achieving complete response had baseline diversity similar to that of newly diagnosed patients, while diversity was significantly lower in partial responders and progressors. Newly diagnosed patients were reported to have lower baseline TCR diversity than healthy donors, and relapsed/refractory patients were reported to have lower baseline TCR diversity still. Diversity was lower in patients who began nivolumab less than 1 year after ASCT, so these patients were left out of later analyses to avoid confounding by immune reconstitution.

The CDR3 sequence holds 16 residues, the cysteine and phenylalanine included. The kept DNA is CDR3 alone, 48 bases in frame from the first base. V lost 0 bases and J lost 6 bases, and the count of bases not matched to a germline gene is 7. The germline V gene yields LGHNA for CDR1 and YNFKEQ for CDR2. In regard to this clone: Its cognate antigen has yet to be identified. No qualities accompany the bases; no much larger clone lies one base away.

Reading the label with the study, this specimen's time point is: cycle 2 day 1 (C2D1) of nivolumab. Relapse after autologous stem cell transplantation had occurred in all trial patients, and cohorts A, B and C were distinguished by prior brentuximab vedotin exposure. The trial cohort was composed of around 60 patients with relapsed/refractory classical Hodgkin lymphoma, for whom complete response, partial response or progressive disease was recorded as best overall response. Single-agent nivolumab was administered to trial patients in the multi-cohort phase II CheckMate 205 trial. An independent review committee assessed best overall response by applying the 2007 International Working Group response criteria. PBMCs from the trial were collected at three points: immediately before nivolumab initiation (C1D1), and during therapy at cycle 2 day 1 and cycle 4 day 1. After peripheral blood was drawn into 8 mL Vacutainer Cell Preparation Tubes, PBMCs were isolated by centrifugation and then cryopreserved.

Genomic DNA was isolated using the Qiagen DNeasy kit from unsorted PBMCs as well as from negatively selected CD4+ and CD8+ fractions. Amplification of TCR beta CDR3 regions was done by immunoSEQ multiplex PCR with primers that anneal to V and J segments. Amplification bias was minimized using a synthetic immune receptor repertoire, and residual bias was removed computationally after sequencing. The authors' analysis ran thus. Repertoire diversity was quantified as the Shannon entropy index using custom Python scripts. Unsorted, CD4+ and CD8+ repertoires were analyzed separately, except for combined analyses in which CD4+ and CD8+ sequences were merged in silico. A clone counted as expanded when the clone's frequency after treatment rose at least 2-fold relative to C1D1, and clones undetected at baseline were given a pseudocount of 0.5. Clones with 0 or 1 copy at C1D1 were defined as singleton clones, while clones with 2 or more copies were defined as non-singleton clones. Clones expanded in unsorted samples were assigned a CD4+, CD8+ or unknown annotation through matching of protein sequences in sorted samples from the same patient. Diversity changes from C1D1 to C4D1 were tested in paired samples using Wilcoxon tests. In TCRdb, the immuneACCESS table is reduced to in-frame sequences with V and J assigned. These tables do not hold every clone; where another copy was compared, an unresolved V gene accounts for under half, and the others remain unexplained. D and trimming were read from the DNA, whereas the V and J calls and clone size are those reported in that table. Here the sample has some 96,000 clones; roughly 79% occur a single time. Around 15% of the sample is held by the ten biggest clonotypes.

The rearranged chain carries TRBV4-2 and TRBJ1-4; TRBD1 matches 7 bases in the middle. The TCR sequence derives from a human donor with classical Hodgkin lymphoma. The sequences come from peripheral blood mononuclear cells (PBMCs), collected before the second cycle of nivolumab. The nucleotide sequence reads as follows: TGTGCCAGCAGCCAAGATGTGGCAGGGGGTGATGAAAAACTGTTTTTT. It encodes CASSQDVAGGDEKLFF.